The 13 T cell receptor beta chains listed next were all sequenced from one sample in a study of tumor-infiltrating lymphocytes in primary liver carcinoma. A constant-region primer served to make TCR beta cDNA from about 490 ng total RNA. Three nested multiplex PCR rounds, a slightly modified ARM-PCR method, built the TCR beta libraries. It was with TRBV1-TRBV30 forward primers and a C-beta reverse primer that the first two PCR rounds were run, at approximately 10 cycles each. TCRdb ran MiXCR on the multiplex PCR reads and lists one entry per CDR3 protein. The repertoire holds approximately 79,000 distinct CDR3 sequences, with about 70% as singletons. Co-extracted RNA and DNA came from approximately 20-30 mg of unsorted bulk tissue. The sample was liver tumor tissue from sampling region 4. Subset described: tumor region T4, right-lateral pole. The source of these receptors is a man aged 40-49 years with primary liver carcinoma and hepatitis B virus infection.

The chain employs TRBV19 and TRBJ2-7; D is unresolved. Germline CDR1 and CDR2: LNHDA and SQIVND (reference sequence). The CDR3 spans 12 residues. Trimming cost V 2 bases and J 4 bases, with 6 bases left between them. The CDR3 DNA reads as TGTGCCAGTAGTATAATGGGATACGAGCAGTACTTC. Its protein is CASSIMGYEQYF.

The count of this clonotype is one. The chain is built from TRBV6-5 and TRBJ2-1; 7 positions agree with TRBD2. Trimming cost V 2 bases and J 1 base; bases outside gene matches: 8. CDR1 is MNHEY, CDR2 SVGAGI, per germline. The CDR3 sequence is 17 residues long. The CDR3 sequence is CASSYVREWVSYNEQFF. DNA for the CDR3: TGTGCCAGCAGTTACGTGCGGGAGTGGGTATCCTACAATGAGCAGTTCTTC.

About this clonotype: Compared with germline, one end of the junction differs, possibly owing to a read error. The chain recombines TRBV11-2 with TRBJ2-1; D is possibly TRBD2 (5 bases). The CDR3 consists of 12 residues. Germline V CDR1 and CDR2: SGHAT, FQNNGV. In DNA, the CDR3 is TGTACCAGCAGCTTGGGAGTATGTGAGCAGTTCTTC. Protein product: CTSSLGVCEQFF.

As for this clonotype: Mismatch with germline at one junction end may stem from a read error. The chain carries TRBV28 and TRBJ2-7; D uncertain. This CDR3 is 15 amino acids long. Germline CDR1 is MDHEN and CDR2 is SYDVKM. In nucleotides, the CDR3 is TGTGCCAGCAGTTTTATCCTGCAGGCCAGCTACGTGCAGTACTTC. This sequence encodes CASSFILQASYVQYF.

This clonotype was found a few times. Here the CDR3 omits its conserved ending phenylalanine or tryptophan, so a read error is the likely source. This chain joins TRBV12-3 or TRBV12-4 and TRBJ2-1; TRBD1 matches at 9 bases. This CDR3 is 16 amino acids long. J lost 9 bases, V lost 3 bases, and 12 bases had no gene match. CDR3 amino acids: CASSLPGTGLRGEQFS. For the CDR3, the DNA is TGTGCCAGCAGTTTGCCCGGGACAGGGCTCCGGGGTGAGCAGTTCTCT.

The sample holds a few counts of this clonotype. This chain connects TRBV24-1 to TRBJ2-2; no clear D gene. The V end lost 0 bases, the J end lost 0 bases, and 10 bases lay between the germline ends. This CDR3 has 17 amino acids. Germline V gene sequence: CDR1 KGHDR, CDR2 SFDVKD. Written as DNA, the CDR3 is TGTGCCACCAGTGATTTGCCCGTAAACGCGAACACCGGGGAGCTGTTTTTT. It specifies CATSDLPVNANTGELFF.

The V call is TRBV11-1, the J call TRBJ2-5; 13 bases match TRBD2. With V trimmed by 5 bases and J by 3 bases, 9 bases remained unmatched. Germline V gene lookup returns CDR1 SGHAT and CDR2 FQDESV (reference sequence). This CDR3 is 17 amino acids long. The CDR3 reads CASSLGLAGSLEETQYF. In DNA, the CDR3 is TGTGCCAGCAGCCTGGGACTAGCGGGAAGTTTAGAAGAGACCCAGTACTTC.

Notes on this clonotype: Possible read error: a much larger clone is one base away. V gene TRBV4-1 combines with J gene TRBJ2-5, with 7 bases fitting TRBD2. Germline CDR1 and CDR2: MGHRA and YSYEKL. The CDR3 runs 14 residues. Here the CDR3 reads CASSQGGYEETHYF. As DNA, the CDR3 is TGCGCCAGCAGCCAGGGGGGGTATGAAGAGACCCATTACTTC.

With regard to this clonotype: The junction differs from germline at one of its ends, possibly a read error. The gene calls are TRBV11-2 and TRBJ1-5, with D possibly matching TRBD1 (5 bases). This CDR3 contains 12 residues. The germline gives CDR1 SGHAT, CDR2 FQNNGV. This CDR3 reads CASSSSRQPQLF. CDR3 coding DNA: TGTGCCAGCAGCTCGTCGCGACAGCCCCAGCTTTTT.

Comments on this clonotype: A much larger clone differs by one base, so this may be a read error. The chain couples TRBV7-9 to TRBJ1-1, with D hard to call. The V gene lost 0 bases and the J gene lost 7 bases, with 6 bases spanning the gap. Looked up from germline, CDR1 is SEHNR and CDR2 is FQNEAQ (reference sequence). The CDR3 runs 12 residues. The CDR3 DNA sequence: TGTGCCAGCAGCTTAGCGGTCAATGAAGCTTTCTTT. Translated, it gives CASSLAVNEAFF.

V and J are TRBV7-8 and TRBJ1-5; D ambiguous. This CDR3 is built from 15 residues. Germline-derived CDR1 and CDR2 are SGHVS and FQNEAQ. V was pared by 10 bases and J by 0 bases, with 16 bases between. The CDR3, as DNA: TGTGCCAACACTGGGAGTAGCTATAGCAATCAGCCCCAGCATTTT. Translating it yields CANTGSSYSNQPQHF.

This clonotype was counted at least ten times. The chain employs TRBV6-6 and TRBJ2-3, with D possibly TRBD1 on 6 matching bases. Trimming cost V 5 bases and J 2 bases, with 11 bases left between them. The germline V gene has CDR1 MNHNY and CDR2 SVGAGI (reference sequence). This CDR3 spans 14 amino acids. CDR3 sequence: CASSQGHSTDTQYF. DNA of the CDR3: TGTGCCAGCAGTCAGGGACACTCCACAGATACGCAGTATTTT.

In regard to this clonotype: This clone may be a read error of a much larger clone one base away. The chain joins TRBV29-1 to TRBJ2-5; no definite D call. Between the trimmed V and J ends, which lost 4 bases and 1 base, there was a span of 13 bases. This CDR3 has 14 amino acids. CDR1 and CDR2 from the germline V gene are SQVTM and ANQGSEA. The CDR3 bases are TGCAGCGTTGGTGGAGCTATCGGCCAAGAGACCCAGTACTTC. As protein: CSVGGAIGQETQYF. The variable domain in full, with the rest retrieved from reference TRBV29-1 and TRBJ2-5, is SAVISQKPSRDICQRGTSLTIQCQVDSQVTMMFWYRQQPGQSLTLIATANQGSEATYESGFVIDKFPISRPNLTFSTLTVSNMSPEDSSIYLCSVGGAIGQETQYFGPGTRLLVL.